The next 21 T cell receptor beta chains were all read from a single sample in a study of blood T cell repertoires in COVID-19. Generated by immunoSEQ multiplex PCR, the TCRdb table keeps only in-frame clones and is missing some. The data contain about 480,000 clones, more than 75% of them singletons. What was sequenced was PBMCs or T cells enriched from blood (not recorded which). The receptors here all came from a woman aged 40-49 years who had recovered from COVID-19.

The V call is TRBV20-1, the J call TRBJ2-7; 8 bases are a match to TRBD1. V trimming: 4 bases; J trimming: 0 bases; junction bases outside the gene matches: 5. This CDR3 region has 14 residues. Germline V lookup: CDR1 DFQATT, CDR2 SNEGSKA (reference sequence). The CDR3 nucleotides are TGCAGTGCTACTGACAGGGGCGGCTCCTACGAGCAGTACTTC. Its translation: CSATDRGGSYEQYF.

The V and J genes are TRBV5-1 and TRBJ2-3; weak D call: TRBD2 (5 bases). CDR1 and CDR2 from the germline V gene are SGHRS and YFSETQ. The ends were cut back, 1 base at V and 6 bases at J, with 15 bases in the middle. CDR3 size: 15 residues. As DNA, the CDR3 is TGCGCCAGCAGCTTGACTGCCTTCGGGGTGGATACGCAGTATTTT. Translated, it gives CASSLTAFGVDTQYF. The full variable domain, rest sourced from reference TRBV5-1 and TRBJ2-3, is KAGVTQTPRYLIKTRGQQVTLSCSPISGHRSVSWYQQTPGQGLQFLFEYFSETQRNKGNFPGRFSGRQFSNSRSEMNVSTLELGDSALYLCASSLTAFGVDTQYFGPGTRLTVL.

The rearrangement uses TRBV9 and TRBJ2-5, with no clear D. Per the germline V gene, CDR1 is SGDLS and CDR2 is YYNGEE. The CDR3 runs 15 residues. The V end lost 0 bases, the J end lost 1 base, and 10 bases lay between the germline ends. The CDR3 coding sequence is TGTGCCAGCAGCGTAGGGGCCGGCCCCCAAGAGACCCAGTACTTC. Translation gives CASSVGAGPQETQYF.

The chain links TRBV2 to TRBJ2-3; 10 bases are a match to TRBD1. Trimming cost V 7 bases and J 6 bases; bases outside gene matches: 7. The CDR3 runs 14 residues. From germline, CDR1 is SNHLY and CDR2 FYNNEI. The CDR3 protein is CASTRDRGDDTQYF. CDR3 bases: TGTGCCAGCACGCGGGACAGGGGCGACGATACGCAGTATTTT.

This clone was observed once. The chain has TRBV7-2 and TRBJ2-7; 9 bases agree with TRBD2. Per the germline V gene, CDR1 is SGHTA and CDR2 is FQGNSA. The J segment lost 6 bases and the V segment lost 5 bases, leaving 14 bases of the junction unmatched. The CDR3 consists of 16 residues. The CDR3 DNA reads TGTGCCAGCAGCACCCGCCCCGGCGGGAGGGGTTTCGAGCAGTACTTC. Encoded protein: CASSTRPGGRGFEQYF.

The V gene is TRBV21-1, the J gene TRBJ2-3; the table's D call, TRBD2, has no DNA check behind it. TRBV21-1 constitutes a pseudogene. The CDR3 length is 18 residues. The chain's CDR3 is CASSPRGGWGLAGDTQYF. The CDR3 DNA follows: TGTGCCAGCAGCCCTCGCGGGGGCTGGGGACTAGCAGGAGATACGCAGTATTTT.

The V and J genes are TRBV4-1 and TRBJ2-3; 9 bases are a match to TRBD1. The CDR3 is 14 amino acids. The J segment lost 2 bases and the V segment lost 4 bases, leaving 1 base of the junction unmatched. Germline V gene lookup returns CDR1 MGHRA and CDR2 YSYEKL. The CDR3 region has the DNA TGCGCCAGCAGCCGGGACAGGGCCACAGATACGCAGTATTTT. Translating gives CASSRDRATDTQYF.

V and J are TRBV6-5 and TRBJ1-3; D perhaps matches TRBD1 (6 bases). CDR1 MNHEY and CDR2 SVGAGI come from the germline V gene. The germline V and J ends were trimmed by 5 bases and 0 bases, with 11 bases remaining between them. The CDR3 sequence is 15 residues long. CDR3 loop: CASSPDSFSGNTIYF. CDR3 nucleotides: TGTGCCAGCAGTCCGGACAGTTTCTCTGGAAACACCATATATTTT.

This clone was counted a single time. The V and J genes are TRBV7-2 and TRBJ1-2; D gene ambiguous. V was cut by 5 bases and J by 0 bases, with 13 bases left in between. Looked up from germline, CDR1 is SGHTA and CDR2 is FQGNSA. This CDR3 region has 15 residues. CDR3 in amino acids: CASSPSRVANYGYTF. Here the CDR3 DNA reads TGTGCCAGCAGCCCCTCGAGAGTAGCTAACTATGGCTACACCTTC.

The CDR3 protein is CASSHKPGGTGNTIYF. DNA for the CDR3: TGTGCCAGCAGCCACAAACCAGGGGGAACTGGAAACACCATATATTTT. V and J are TRBV21-1 and TRBJ1-3; TRBD1 was called by the table and not checked on the DNA. TRBV21-1 is assigned pseudogene status. This CDR3 contains 16 residues.

The chain has TRBV30 and TRBJ2-7, with D possibly TRBD1 on 6 matching bases. There are 12 residues in the CDR3. The V gene's germline CDR1 is GTSNPN and CDR2 SVGIG (reference sequence). V was shortened by 3 bases and J by 1 base, with 7 bases between the two germline ends. CDR3 residues: CAWRGGSYEQYF. The CDR3 coding sequence is TGTGCCTGGAGAGGGGGATCCTACGAGCAGTACTTC.

The chain recombines TRBV5-4 with TRBJ1-4; D is ambiguous. Per germline, CDR1 SGHNT and CDR2 YYREEE (reference sequence). The CDR3 totals 14 residues. The germline V and J ends were trimmed by 4 bases and 7 bases, with 14 bases remaining between them. The CDR3 sequence: CASSRAPEGEKLFF. Here the CDR3 DNA reads TGTGCCAGCAGCAGGGCCCCGGAGGGTGAAAAACTGTTTTTT.

This CDR3 is CASSQEYTGYTGELFF. The CDR3 region has the DNA TGTGCCAGCAGCCAAGAGTACACAGGGTACACCGGGGAGCTGTTTTTT. The chain is built from TRBV3-1 (or the pseudogene TRBV3-2) and TRBJ2-2; the D gene is possibly TRBD1 (6 bases). Germline loops: CDR1 LGHDT, CDR2 YNNKEL (reference sequence). The CDR3 totals 16 residues. V dropped 0 bases and J dropped 3 bases, with 11 bases sitting between them.

The chain couples TRBV2 to TRBJ2-7, with a possible D match to TRBD2 (5 bases). The V and J ends lost 1 base and 1 base respectively, with 14 bases between them. The CDR3 is made up of 16 amino acids. Per germline, CDR1 SNHLY and CDR2 FYNNEI. The CDR3 DNA is TGTGCCAGCAGTGAAGAGGAACTAGGTACTTCCTACGAGCAGTACTTC. This gives the protein CASSEEELGTSYEQYF. Complete variable domain (other parts from reference TRBV2 and TRBJ2-7): EPEVTQTPSHQVTQMGQEVILRCVPISNHLYFYWYRQILGQKVEFLVSFYNNEISEKSEIFDDQFSVERPDGSNFTLKIRSTKLEDSAMYFCASSEEELGTSYEQYFGPGTRLTVT.

The chain employs TRBV7-2 and TRBJ2-1; 8 nucleotides match TRBD1. The CDR3 has 15 amino acids. V was clipped by 4 bases and J by 3 bases; unmatched bases: 5. CDR1 SGHTA and CDR2 FQGNSA come from the germline V gene. DNA for the CDR3: TGTGCCAGCAGCTCCACAGGGGGTTTCTACAATGAGCAGTTCTTC. Protein: CASSSTGGFYNEQFF.

The V gene is TRBV7-2, the J gene TRBJ1-2, with D possibly being TRBD1 (5 bases). This CDR3 is 15 amino acids long. The germline V and J ends were trimmed by 0 bases and 5 bases, with 13 bases remaining between them. From germline, CDR1 is SGHTA and CDR2 FQGNSA. CDR3 residues: CASSLANTGQYGYTF. CDR3 DNA: TGTGCCAGCAGCTTAGCTAACACAGGACAATATGGCTACACCTTC.

The CDR3 region is CASSSTGTGYNEQFF. As DNA, the CDR3 is TGTGCCAGCAGCTCCACCGGGACAGGATACAATGAGCAGTTCTTC. The chain couples TRBV5-6 to TRBJ2-1; 8 nucleotides align to TRBD1. CDR1 and CDR2 (germline): SGHDT, YYEEEE. V shed 3 bases and J 4 bases; nucleotides not matched to a gene: 6. This CDR3 region has 15 residues.

Written as DNA, the CDR3 is TGTGCCACCAGGCCGGGACAGGGGACTTCAGATACGCAGTATTTT. Its protein is CATRPGQGTSDTQYF. The rearrangement uses TRBV24-1 and TRBJ2-3; TRBD1 matches at 10 bases. After removal of 7 bases from V and 4 bases from J, the junction contained 7 bases not matched to a gene. Germline V gene data show CDR1 as KGHDR and CDR2 as SFDVKD. This CDR3 has 15 amino acids.

This clone has more than one count but fewer than ten. This sequence joins TRBV29-1 and TRBJ1-3; weak D call: TRBD1 (5 bases). This CDR3 region has 15 residues. Germline V gene data show CDR1 as SQVTM and CDR2 as ANQGSEA. Trimming removed 1 base from V and 3 bases from J, with 13 bases in between. Written as DNA, the CDR3 is TGCAGCGTTGAAGGGGGGGAGTCTTTTGGAAACACCATATATTTT. This encodes CSVEGGESFGNTIYF.

The chain recombines TRBV10-1 with TRBJ2-5, with 9 bases matching TRBD1. With V trimmed by 6 bases and J by 6 bases, 8 bases remained unmatched. CDR3 size: 14 residues. CDR1 is WNHNN, CDR2 SYGVQD, per germline (reference sequence). CDR3 DNA: TGCGCCAGCAGCCCCGGGACAGGGAAACAGACCCAGTACTTC. Its translation: CASSPGTGKQTQYF.

The rearrangement joins TRBV27 to TRBJ1-5, with a weak D call TRBD1 (5 bases). Germline V lookup: CDR1 MNHEY, CDR2 SMNVEV (reference sequence). V lost 1 base and J 0 bases, leaving 13 bases between the germline ends. The CDR3 consists of 17 residues. CDR3 sequence reads: CASSLWGSEHSNQPQHF. The CDR3 DNA reads TGTGCCAGCAGTTTATGGGGCTCGGAACATAGCAATCAGCCCCAGCATTTT.